This T cell receptor (beta chain) stems from a study of regulatory T cells in long-lasting Graves disease. Of note for this clonotype: Compared with germline, one end of the junction differs, possibly owing to a read error.

Building the TCR beta libraries relied on iRepertoire HTBI primers, and CDR3 regions underwent Arm-PCR. One entry per CDR3 protein, called by TCRdb with MiXCR from the multiplex PCR reads. The sample shows around 460,000 distinct CDR3 sequences, less than 15% of them seen only once. Stated time point: newly diagnosed GD, antithyroid drugs for less than 3 months. Researchers made the TCR library from RNA that was extracted from PBMCs. Doctors identified Graves' disease using the American Thyroid Association guidelines. An endocrinology department located in Xi'an, China, was where the patients came from. The length of the CDR3 is 16 residues. Germline-derived CDR1 and CDR2 are LGHNA and YNFKEQ. The same data also contributed to another study, on T cells in Graves' hyperthyroidism and ophthalmopathy. Per that study: The HTBI primer set was used in a first-round RT-PCR of the TCR CDR3.

The sequence came from a woman aged 45 to 65 with Graves disease. The specimen was peripheral blood mononuclear cells (PBMCs), collected at new diagnosis, from a patient treated with antithyroid drugs. This chain uses TRBV4-2 with TRBJ2-1, with 9 bases fitting TRBD2. The DNA for the CDR3 is TGTGCCAGCAGCCAAGTTAGCGGGGGAATTTACAGTGAGCAGTTCTTC. As protein: CASSQVSGGIYSEQFF.